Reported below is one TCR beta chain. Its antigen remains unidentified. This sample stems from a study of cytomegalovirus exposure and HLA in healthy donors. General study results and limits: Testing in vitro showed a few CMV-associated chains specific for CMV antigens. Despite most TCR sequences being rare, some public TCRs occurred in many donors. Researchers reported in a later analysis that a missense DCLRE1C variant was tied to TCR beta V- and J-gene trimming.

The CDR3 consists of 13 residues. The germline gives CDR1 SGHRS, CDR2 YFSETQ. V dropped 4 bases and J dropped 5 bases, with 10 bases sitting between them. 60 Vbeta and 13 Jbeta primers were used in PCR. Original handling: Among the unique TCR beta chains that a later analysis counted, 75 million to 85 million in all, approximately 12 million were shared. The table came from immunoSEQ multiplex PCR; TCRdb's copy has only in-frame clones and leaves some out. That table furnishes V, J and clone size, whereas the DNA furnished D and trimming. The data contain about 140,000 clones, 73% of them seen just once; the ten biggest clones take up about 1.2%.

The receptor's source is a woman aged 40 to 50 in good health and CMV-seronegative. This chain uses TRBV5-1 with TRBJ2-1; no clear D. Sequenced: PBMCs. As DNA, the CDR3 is TGCGCCAGCAGCGTGGCTTCCGACAATGAGCAGTTCTTC. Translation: CASSVASDNEQFF.